Following are 23 T cell receptor beta chains from one sample sequenced in a study of immune heterogeneity within non-small cell lung tumors. Samples each supplied around 600 ng of bulk tumor genomic DNA as template. Taken during surgery, several biopsies per primary tumor were spaced as far apart as possible within the tumor mass. Patients went through curative surgery, and their non-small cell lung cancer was untreated and newly diagnosed. It was with 32 V and 13 J primers that multiplex PCR amplified TCR beta CDR3. TCRdb re-called the multiplex PCR reads with MiXCR, one entry per CDR3 protein. The data hold about 34,000 distinct CDR3 sequences, with around 30% observed a single time. The specimen was lung tumor tissue. Every receptor here comes from a man aged 40-55 years with non-small cell lung cancer.

The sample holds a few counts of this clonotype. The chain combines TRBV7-9 with TRBJ1-1; 8 bases match TRBD1. The CDR3 totals 15 residues. CDR1 is SEHNR, CDR2 FQNEAQ, per germline (reference sequence). After removal of 1 base from V and 4 bases from J, the junction contained 5 bases not matched to a gene. The CDR3 DNA sequence: TGTGCCAGCAGCTTAGTTACAGGGGGGGGCACTGAAGCTTTCTTT. This encodes CASSLVTGGGTEAFF.

This clonotype showed up many times. The rearrangement uses TRBV7-2 and TRBJ2-1; D remains unclear. There are 13 residues in the CDR3. Germline-derived CDR1 and CDR2 are SGHTA and FQGNSA. V lost 5 bases, J lost 8 bases, and 13 bases lay in between. CDR3 bases: TGTGCCAGCAGCCGCCCCGGGTTGGATGAGCAGTTCTTC. Protein sequence: CASSRPGLDEQFF.

For this clonotype: Sequence at one end of the junction differs from germline and may be a read error. This chain links TRBV7-8 with TRBJ1-5; 7 bases are shared with TRBD1. The CDR3 loop spans 17 amino acids. CDR1 and CDR2 from the germline V gene are SGHVS and FQNEAQ. The CDR3 sequence: CAISPRTGPGANQPQHF. In DNA form, the CDR3 reads TGTGCCATCAGCCCCCGGACAGGCCCAGGAGCAAATCAGCCCCAGCATTTT.

Concerning this clonotype itself: Given a much more abundant clone one base away, this may be a read error. The conserved final phenylalanine or tryptophan is absent from the CDR3, which likely points to a read error. The chain is built from TRBV7-6 and TRBJ2-7, with 7 bases identical to TRBD1. The CDR3 totals 14 residues. Germline V CDR1 and CDR2: SGHVS, FNYEAQ. V was pared by 1 base and J by 0 bases, with 0 bases of the junction left unmatched. The CDR3 DNA reads as TGTGCCAGCAGCTTAGGGGACAGCTCCTACGAGCAGTACTTG. Residues: CASSLGDSSYEQYL.

This clonotype was detected many times. The chain employs TRBV14 and TRBJ1-6; 8 nucleotides align to TRBD1. CDR1 is SGHDN, CDR2 FVKESK, per germline. The CDR3 totals 16 residues. The V gene end was trimmed by 0 bases and the J gene end by 14 bases; junction bases not matched to a gene: 12. The CDR3 loop reads CASSQEVGQGAGTLHF. The CDR3 nucleotides read TGTGCCAGCAGCCAAGAAGTGGGGCAGGGGGCGGGAACCCTCCACTTT. The full variable domain, with the rest looked up from reference TRBV14 and TRBJ1-6, is EAGVTQFPSHSVIEKGQTVTLRCDPISGHDNLYWYRRVMGKEIKFLLHFVKESKQDESGMPNNRFLAERTGGTYSTLKVQPAELEDSGVYFCASSQEVGQGAGTLHFGNGTRLTVT.

There are many counts of this clonotype. This chain connects TRBV30 to TRBJ1-3; 9 positions agree with TRBD1. The CDR3 totals 17 residues. V was clipped by 2 bases and J by 0 bases; unmatched bases: 8. Germline V gene data show CDR1 as GTSNPN and CDR2 as SVGIG (reference sequence). CDR3 DNA sequence: TGTGCCTGGAGTCCCCTAGGGACAGGGAGCTCTGGAAACACCATATATTTT. It translates to CAWSPLGTGSSGNTIYF. The full variable domain, rest sourced from reference TRBV30 and TRBJ1-3, is SQTIHQWPATLVQPVGSPLSLECTVEGTSNPNLYWYRQAAGRGLQLLFYSVGIGQISSEVPQNLSASRPQDRQFILSSKKLLLSDSGFYLCAWSPLGTGSSGNTIYFGEGSWLTVV.

Of note for this clonotype: A junction boundary mismatches the germline segment, possibly from a read error. The J gene is TRBJ2-3, the V gene TRBV11-2; 9 bases match TRBD2. The CDR3 contains 18 residues. Germline CDR1 and CDR2: SGHAT and FQNNGV. CDR3 DNA sequence: TGTGCCATCAGCTTAGGGCGCGGGGGCGGGAGGGCCTTGGATACGCAGTATTTT. This encodes CAISLGRGGGRALDTQYF.

This clonotype was recorded at least ten times. V gene TRBV7-9 combines with J gene TRBJ1-1; TRBD1 is a possible D gene (5 bases). Trimming shortened V by 5 bases and J by 4 bases, and 17 bases separated the two germline ends. Germline-derived CDR1 and CDR2 are SEHNR and FQNEAQ (reference sequence). The CDR3 spans 15 residues. The CDR3, as DNA: TGTGCCAGCAGCCAGATCGGGGGGAGCCGCACTGAAGCTTTCTTT. Translation: CASSQIGGSRTEAFF. Combining the CDR3 with reference TRBV7-9 and TRBJ1-1 gives the whole variable domain DTGVSQNPRHKITKRGQNVTFRCDPISEHNRLYWYRQTLGQGPEFLTYFQNEAQLEKSRLLSDRFSAERPKGSFSTLEIQRTEQGDSAMYLCASSQIGGSRTEAFFGQGTRLTVV.

In this sample, this clonotype turned up a few times. The chain is built from TRBV10-3 and TRBJ1-5; D is uncertain. The V end was cut by 4 bases, the J end by 0 bases, with 10 bases between. Germline V CDR1 and CDR2: ENHRY, SYGVKD. CDR3 size: 15 residues. CDR3 in amino acids: CAISGPGNSNQPQHF. CDR3 sequence (DNA): TGTGCCATCAGTGGACCCGGAAATAGCAATCAGCCCCAGCATTTT.

This clonotype showed up just a few times. The chain combines TRBV7-9 with TRBJ1-1; the match to TRBD1 covers 7 bases. This CDR3 is 15 amino acids long. Per germline, CDR1 SEHNR and CDR2 FQNEAQ (reference sequence). V shed 1 base, J shed 5 bases, and the junction held 7 bases outside the gene matches. The CDR3: CASSLVDREGTEAFF. In DNA form, the CDR3 reads TGTGCCAGCAGCTTAGTCGACAGGGAAGGGACTGAAGCTTTCTTT.

Remarks on this clonotype: Given a much more abundant clone one base away, this may be a read error. The chain uses TRBV6-1 and TRBJ2-7, with 9 bases identical to TRBD1. Germline CDR1 is MNHNS and CDR2 is SASEGT. The trim removed 5 bases at V and 2 bases at J, leaving 4 bases unmatched. This CDR3 spans 14 amino acids. The DNA for the CDR3 is TGTGCCAGCAGTCCAACAGGGGGCCCCTACGAGCAGTACTTC. It yields the protein CASSPTGGPYEQYF.

The J gene is TRBJ2-3, the V gene TRBV18; D uncertain. This CDR3 spans 14 amino acids. CDR1 and CDR2 from the germline V gene are KGHSH and LQKENI. V lost 3 bases and J lost 0, with 7 bases in between. CDR3 nucleotide sequence: TGTGCCAGCTCACCGGGATTAAGCACAGATACGCAGTATTTT. This translates into CASSPGLSTDTQYF. Filled out from reference TRBV18 and TRBJ2-3, the complete variable domain reads NAGVMQNPRHLVRRRGQEARLRCSPMKGHSHVYWYRQLPEEGLKFMVYLQKENIIDESGMPKERFSAEFPKEGPSILRIQQVVRGDSAAYFCASSPGLSTDTQYFGPGTRLTVL.

Regarding this clonotype: Possible read error: a much larger clone is one base away. The chain has TRBV27 and TRBJ1-5, with a weak D call TRBD1 (6 bases). V lost 6 bases and J lost 3, with 15 bases in between. The CDR3 runs 15 residues. Germline values: CDR1 MNHEY, CDR2 SMNVEV (reference sequence). This CDR3 is CASSQQGMINQPQHF. The CDR3 DNA sequence: TGTGCCAGCAGCCAACAGGGAATGATCAATCAGCCCCAGCATTTT.

In its sample, this clonotype was seen a few times. This rearrangement joins TRBV3-1 to TRBJ1-1; D gene ambiguous. Germline-derived CDR1 and CDR2 are LGHDT and YNNKEL (reference sequence). The length of the CDR3 is 12 residues. The V end was cut by 4 bases, the J end by 1 base, with 4 bases between. CDR3 sequence reads: CASSLRNTEAFF. The CDR3 DNA reads as TGTGCCAGCAGCCTTCGGAACACTGAAGCTTTCTTT.

This clonotype was detected many times. The chain couples TRBV3-1 to TRBJ1-2; D unclear. The CDR3 contains 12 residues. V gave up 8 bases and J gave up 8 bases, with 15 bases separating them. Germline assignment: CDR1 LGHDT and CDR2 YNNKEL (reference sequence). CDR3 nucleotide sequence: TGTGCCAGCTTCACCCGTGTTTTGGGCTACACCTTC. Amino acids: CASFTRVLGYTF.

This clonotype appeared a few times. The CDR3 region is CASRPTRLNEQFF. Written as DNA, the CDR3 is TGTGCCAGCAGGCCCACTAGGTTGAATGAGCAGTTCTTC. This chain connects TRBV11-3 to TRBJ2-1; TRBD2 might be the D (5 bases). This CDR3 has 13 amino acids. Trimming cost V 6 bases and J 7 bases, with 13 bases left between them. Germline V gene data show CDR1 as SGHNT and CDR2 as YENEEA.

By its share, this clonotype is medium-sized. V is TRBV14 and J is TRBJ2-3; TRBD2 agrees at 15 bases. V was pared by 5 bases and J by 6 bases, with 18 bases of the junction left unmatched. The germline gives CDR1 SGHDN, CDR2 FVKESK. This CDR3 comprises 20 residues. The CDR3: CASSSYRSGTSGRLADTQYF. The CDR3 nucleotides are TGTGCCAGCAGCTCCTATCGTTCAGGGACTAGCGGGAGGTTGGCCGATACGCAGTATTTT.

This clonotype was counted many times. The chain links TRBV30 to TRBJ2-7; D possibly corresponds to TRBD1 (7 bases). CDR1 is GTSNPN, CDR2 SVGIG, per germline (reference sequence). V was trimmed by 2 bases and J by 2 bases, leaving 16 bases between them. The CDR3 loop spans 15 amino acids. CDR3 in DNA: TGTGCCTGGAGTTCGACAGGGAGGCTAACCTACGAGCAGTACTTC. This sequence encodes CAWSSTGRLTYEQYF.

This chain links TRBV10-1 with TRBJ2-1, with 10 bases matching TRBD2. In germline, CDR1 is WNHNN, CDR2 SYGVQD (reference sequence). The CDR3 totals 15 residues. V gave up 10 bases and J gave up 2 bases; unmatched junction bases: 8. CDR3 region: CAISPLAGAYNEQFF. As DNA, the CDR3 is TGCGCCATCTCTCCCCTAGCGGGAGCCTACAATGAGCAGTTCTTC.

The chain joins TRBV12-3 or TRBV12-4 to TRBJ2-6, with TRBD1 matching 7 bases. This CDR3 spans 17 amino acids. The J segment lost 0 bases and the V segment lost 5 bases, leaving 7 bases of the junction unmatched. Here the CDR3 DNA reads TGTGCCAGCAGTCCGAGACAGGGTACCTCTGGGGCCAACGTCCTGACTTTC. Residues: CASSPRQGTSGANVLTF.

For this clonotype: This could be a read error, since a much larger clone is one nucleotide away. The CDR3 loop is CAISQSYEQYF. The CDR3 DNA sequence: TGTGCCATCAGTCAGTCCTACGAGCAGTACTTC. This chain connects TRBV10-3 to TRBJ2-7; D is ambiguous. The CDR3 contains 11 residues. The germline gives CDR1 ENHRY, CDR2 SYGVKD.

The chain couples TRBV5-5 to TRBJ2-1, with a tentative D call TRBD2 (7 bases). The CDR3 runs to 14 residues. Germline assignment: CDR1 SGHKS and CDR2 YYEKEE (reference sequence). V gave up 1 base and J gave up 10 bases, with 15 bases separating them. CDR3 nucleotide sequence: TGTGCCAGCAGCTTGTTTGAGGGAGGGGGGGAGCAGTTCTTC. This gives the protein CASSLFEGGGEQFF.

This chain joins TRBV2 and TRBJ1-2, with a weak D call TRBD1 (6 bases). The CDR3 is 14 amino acids. Deletions cut 7 bases from V and 6 bases from J, with 18 bases between. Germline CDR1 and CDR2: SNHLY and FYNNEI. DNA for the CDR3: TGTGCCAGCACCAAAGACAGGAGGCAGGATGGCTACACCTTC. It is translated as CASTKDRRQDGYTF.